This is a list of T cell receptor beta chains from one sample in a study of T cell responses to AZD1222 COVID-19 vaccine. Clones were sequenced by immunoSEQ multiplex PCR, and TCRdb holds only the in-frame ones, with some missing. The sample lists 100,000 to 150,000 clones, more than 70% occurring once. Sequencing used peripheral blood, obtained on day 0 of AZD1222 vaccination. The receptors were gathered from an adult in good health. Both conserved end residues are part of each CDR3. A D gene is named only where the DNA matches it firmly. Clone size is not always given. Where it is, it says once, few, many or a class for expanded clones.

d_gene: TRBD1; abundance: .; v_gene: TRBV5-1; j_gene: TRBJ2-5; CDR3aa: CASSHRQGAGETQYF; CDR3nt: TGCGCCAGCAGCCATAGACAGGGGGCAGGGGAGACCCAGTACTTC
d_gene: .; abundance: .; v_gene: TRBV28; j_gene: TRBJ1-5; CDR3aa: CASSLPSGLSNQPQHF; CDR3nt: TGTGCCAGCAGTTTGCCATCGGGGCTCAGCAATCAGCCCCAGCATTTT
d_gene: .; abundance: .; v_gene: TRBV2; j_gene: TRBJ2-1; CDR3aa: CASSELLALQFF; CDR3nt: TGTGCCAGCAGTGAATTGCTAGCGCTCCAGTTCTTC
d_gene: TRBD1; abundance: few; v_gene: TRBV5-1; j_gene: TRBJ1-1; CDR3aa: CASSLGQGGGTEAFF; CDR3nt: TGCGCCAGCAGCTTGGGACAGGGAGGAGGTACTGAAGCTTTCTTT
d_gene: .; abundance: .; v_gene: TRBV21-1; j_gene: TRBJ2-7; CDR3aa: CASSKALQEASYEQYF; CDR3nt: TGTGCCAGCAGCAAAGCGCTCCAGGAGGCCTCCTACGAGCAGTACTTC
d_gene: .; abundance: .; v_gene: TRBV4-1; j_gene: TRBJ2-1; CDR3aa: CASSPIGREQFF; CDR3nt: TGCGCCAGCAGCCCCATTGGGAGGGAGCAGTTCTTC
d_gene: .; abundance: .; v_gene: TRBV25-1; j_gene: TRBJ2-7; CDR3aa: CASSDRGVMGTYEQYF; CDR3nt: TGTGCCAGCAGTGACCGAGGGGTTATGGGGACCTACGAGCAGTACTTC
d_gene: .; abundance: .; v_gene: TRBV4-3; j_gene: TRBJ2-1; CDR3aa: CASSQDYRLSSYNEQFF; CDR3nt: TGCGCCAGCAGCCAAGATTACAGGCTGAGCTCCTACAATGAGCAGTTCTTC
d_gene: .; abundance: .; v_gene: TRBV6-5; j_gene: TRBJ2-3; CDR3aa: CASSDVSGTDTQYF; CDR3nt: TGTGCCAGCAGCGATGTTAGCGGCACAGATACGCAGTATTTT
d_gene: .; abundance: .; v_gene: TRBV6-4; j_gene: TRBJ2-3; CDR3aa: CASSDRPSTDTQYF; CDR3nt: TGTGCCAGCAGCGACAGGCCTAGCACAGATACGCAGTATTTT
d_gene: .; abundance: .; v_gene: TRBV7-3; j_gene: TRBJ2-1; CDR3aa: CASSLGLPSYNEQFF; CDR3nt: TGTGCCAGCAGCTTAGGACTTCCCTCCTACAATGAGCAGTTCTTC
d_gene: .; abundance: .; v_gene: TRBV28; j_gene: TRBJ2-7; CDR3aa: CASSSIGWGYEQYF; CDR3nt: TGTGCCAGCAGTTCCATCGGGTGGGGCTACGAGCAGTACTTC
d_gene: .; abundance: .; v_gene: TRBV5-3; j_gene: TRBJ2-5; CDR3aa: CARSLSPGQETQYF; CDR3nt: TGTGCCAGAAGCTTGAGCCCGGGGCAAGAGACCCAGTACTTC
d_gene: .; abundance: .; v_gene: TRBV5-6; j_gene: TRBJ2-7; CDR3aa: CASSLASQSRTYEQYF; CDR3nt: TGTGCCAGCAGCTTGGCCTCACAGTCAAGGACCTACGAGCAGTACTTC
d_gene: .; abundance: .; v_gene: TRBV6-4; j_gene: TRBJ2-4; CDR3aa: CASTGRRIPAKNIQYF; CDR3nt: TGTGCCAGCACTGGACGGAGGATTCCAGCCAAAAACATTCAGTACTTC
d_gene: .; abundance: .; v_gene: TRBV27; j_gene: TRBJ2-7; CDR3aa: CASSLRRGPIYEQYF; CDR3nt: TGTGCCAGCAGTCTCCGCCGGGGACCGATATACGAGCAGTACTTC
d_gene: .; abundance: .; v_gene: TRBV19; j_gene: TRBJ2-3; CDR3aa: CASSIFQDTQYF; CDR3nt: TGTGCCAGTAGTATCTTTCAAGATACGCAGTATTTT
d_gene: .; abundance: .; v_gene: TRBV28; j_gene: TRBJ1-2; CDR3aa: CASSFRQAGGYGYTF; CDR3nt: TGTGCCAGCAGTTTTAGGCAGGCGGGGGGGTATGGCTACACCTTC
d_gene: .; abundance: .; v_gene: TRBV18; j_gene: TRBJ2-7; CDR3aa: CASSLKGAGGPDEQYF; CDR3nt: TGTGCCAGCTCACTCAAGGGGGCGGGAGGCCCCGACGAGCAGTACTTC
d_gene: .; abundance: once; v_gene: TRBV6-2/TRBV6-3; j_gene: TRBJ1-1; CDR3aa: CASSYPAGGTEAFF; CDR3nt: TGTGCCAGCAGTTACCCCGCCGGAGGCACTGAAGCTTTCTTT
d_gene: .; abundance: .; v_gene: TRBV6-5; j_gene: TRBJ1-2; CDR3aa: CASSPSNYGYTF; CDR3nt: TGTGCCAGCAGTCCGTCAAACTATGGCTACACCTTC
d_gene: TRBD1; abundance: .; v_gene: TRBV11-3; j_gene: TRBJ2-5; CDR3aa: CASSYTTGGLDTQYF; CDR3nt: TGTGCCAGCAGCTACACGACAGGGGGTCTGGATACCCAGTACTTC
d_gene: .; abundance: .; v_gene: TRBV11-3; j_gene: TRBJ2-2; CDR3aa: CASSFGRGNTGELFF; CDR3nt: TGTGCCAGCAGCTTTGGCAGGGGGAACACCGGGGAGCTGTTTTTT
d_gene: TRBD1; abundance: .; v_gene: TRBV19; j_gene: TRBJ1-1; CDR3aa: CASSAGQRNTEAFF; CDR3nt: TGTGCCAGTAGTGCGGGACAGAGGAACACTGAAGCTTTCTTT
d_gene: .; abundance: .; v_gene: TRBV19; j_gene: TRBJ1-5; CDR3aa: CASNPRDLNQPQHF; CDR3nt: TGTGCCAGTAATCCCAGGGATTTGAATCAGCCCCAGCATTTT
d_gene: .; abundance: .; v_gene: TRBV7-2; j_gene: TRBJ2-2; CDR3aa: CASSLVPSNTGELFF; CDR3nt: TGTGCCAGCAGCTTAGTCCCAAGTAACACCGGGGAGCTGTTTTTT
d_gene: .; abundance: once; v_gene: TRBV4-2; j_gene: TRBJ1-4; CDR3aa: CASSPESRGKEKLFF; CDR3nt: TGTGCCAGCAGCCCCGAATCGAGGGGAAAGGAAAAACTGTTTTTT
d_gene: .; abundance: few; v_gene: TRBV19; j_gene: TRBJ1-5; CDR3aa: CASSMGGRNQPQHF; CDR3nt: TGTGCCAGTAGTATGGGGGGCAGAAATCAGCCCCAGCATTTT
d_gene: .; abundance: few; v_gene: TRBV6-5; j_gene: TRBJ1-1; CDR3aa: CASRAQINTEAFF; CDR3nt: TGTGCCAGCAGGGCACAGATTAACACTGAAGCTTTCTTT
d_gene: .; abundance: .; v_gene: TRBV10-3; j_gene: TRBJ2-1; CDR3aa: CAISESDSRFNEQFF; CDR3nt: TGTGCCATCAGTGAGTCGGACTCTCGGTTCAATGAGCAGTTCTTC
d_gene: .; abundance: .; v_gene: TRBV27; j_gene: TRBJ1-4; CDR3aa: CASSLRDGREKLFF; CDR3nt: TGTGCCAGCAGTCTTAGGGACGGGCGGGAAAAACTGTTTTTT
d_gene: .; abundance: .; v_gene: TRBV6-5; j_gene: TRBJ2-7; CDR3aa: CASSGGSYEQYF; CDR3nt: TGTGCCAGCAGCGGGGGATCCTACGAGCAGTACTTC
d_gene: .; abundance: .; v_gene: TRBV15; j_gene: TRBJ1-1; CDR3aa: CATSRDKLSAEAFF; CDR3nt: TGTGCCACCAGCAGAGATAAATTATCGGCTGAAGCTTTCTTT
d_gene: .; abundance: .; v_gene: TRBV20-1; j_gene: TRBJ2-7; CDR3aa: CSASRPDQREQYF; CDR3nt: TGCAGTGCTAGTAGACCCGACCAGCGGGAGCAGTACTTC
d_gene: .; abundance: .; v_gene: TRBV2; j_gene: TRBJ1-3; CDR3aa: CASSGQSGNTIYF; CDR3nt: TGTGCCAGCAGTGGGCAGTCTGGAAACACCATATATTTT
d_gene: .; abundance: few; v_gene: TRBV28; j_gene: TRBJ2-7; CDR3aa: CASSPRIRGTYEQYF; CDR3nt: TGTGCCAGCAGTCCAAGGATTAGGGGGACCTACGAGCAGTACTTC
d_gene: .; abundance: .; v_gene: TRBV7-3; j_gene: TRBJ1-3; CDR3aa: CASSSQTRGPGNTIYF; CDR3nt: TGTGCCAGCAGCTCCCAGACCAGGGGACCTGGAAACACCATATATTTT
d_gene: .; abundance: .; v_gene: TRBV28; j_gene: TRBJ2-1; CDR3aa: CASSPGLGQTYNEQFF; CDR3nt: TGTGCCAGCAGTCCCGGGCTCGGACAGACCTACAATGAGCAGTTCTTC
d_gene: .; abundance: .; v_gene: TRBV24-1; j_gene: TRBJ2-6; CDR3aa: CATSTTPNSGANVLTF; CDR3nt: TGTGCCACCAGTACTACACCTAACTCTGGGGCCAACGTCCTGACTTTC
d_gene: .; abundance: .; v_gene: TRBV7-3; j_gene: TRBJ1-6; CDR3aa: CASSLLGRTNSPLHF; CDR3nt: TGTGCCAGCAGCTTACTGGGACGGACTAATTCACCCCTCCACTTT
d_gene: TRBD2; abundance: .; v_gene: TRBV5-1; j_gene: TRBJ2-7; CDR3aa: CASSWGLAGVSLFHEQYF; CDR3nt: TGCGCCAGCAGCTGGGGACTAGCGGGAGTCTCGCTCTTCCACGAGCAGTACTTC
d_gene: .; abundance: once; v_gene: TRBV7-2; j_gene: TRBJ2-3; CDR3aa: CASSLGGTDTQYF; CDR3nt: TGTGCCAGCAGCTTAGGAGGCACAGATACGCAGTATTTT
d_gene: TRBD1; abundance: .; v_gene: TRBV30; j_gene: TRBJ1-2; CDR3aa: CAWRHFMPSTGFYGYTF; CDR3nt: TGTGCCTGGAGGCACTTTATGCCTTCGACAGGGTTCTATGGCTACACCTTC
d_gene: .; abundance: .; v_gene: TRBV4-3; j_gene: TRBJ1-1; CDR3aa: CASSQEFTANTEAFF; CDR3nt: TGCGCCAGCAGCCAAGAATTCACAGCGAACACTGAAGCTTTCTTT
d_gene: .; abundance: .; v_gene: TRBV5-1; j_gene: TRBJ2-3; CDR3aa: CASCPRPTDTQYF; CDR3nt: TGCGCCAGCTGCCCCAGGCCAACAGATACGCAGTATTTT
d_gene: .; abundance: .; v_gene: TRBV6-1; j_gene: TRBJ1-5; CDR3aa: CASSEWQGTGQPQHF; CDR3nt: TGTGCCAGCAGTGAATGGCAGGGGACTGGGCAGCCCCAGCATTTT
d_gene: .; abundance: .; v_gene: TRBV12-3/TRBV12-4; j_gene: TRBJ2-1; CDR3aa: CASSGGLHNEQFF; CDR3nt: TGTGCCAGCAGTGGGGGTCTTCACAATGAGCAGTTCTTC
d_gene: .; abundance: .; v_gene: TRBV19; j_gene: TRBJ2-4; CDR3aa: CASSQRTLAKNIQYF; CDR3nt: TGTGCCAGTAGTCAGAGGACACTAGCCAAAAACATTCAGTACTTC
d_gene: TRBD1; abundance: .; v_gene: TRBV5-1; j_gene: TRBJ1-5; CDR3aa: CANSRDPGGRDQPQHF; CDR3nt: TGCGCCAACAGCCGAGACCCAGGGGGCCGGGATCAGCCCCAGCATTTT
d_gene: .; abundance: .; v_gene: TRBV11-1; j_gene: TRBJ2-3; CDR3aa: CASSLSRYTDTQYF; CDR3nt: TGTGCCAGCAGCCTCAGCAGATACACAGATACGCAGTATTTT
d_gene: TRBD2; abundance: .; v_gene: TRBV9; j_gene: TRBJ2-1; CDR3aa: CASSTREGSYNEQFF; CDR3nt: TGTGCCAGCAGTACGCGGGAGGGCTCCTACAATGAGCAGTTCTTC
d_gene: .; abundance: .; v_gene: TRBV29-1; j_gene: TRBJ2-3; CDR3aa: CSAGAGINRQSDTQYF; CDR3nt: TGCAGCGCTGGCGCGGGAATCAACCGACAGTCAGATACGCAGTATTTT
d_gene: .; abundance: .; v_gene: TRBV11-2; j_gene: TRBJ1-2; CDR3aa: CASSHYGPRFHLLYGYTF; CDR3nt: TGTGCCAGCAGCCATTATGGCCCACGGTTCCATCTCTTATATGGCTACACCTTC
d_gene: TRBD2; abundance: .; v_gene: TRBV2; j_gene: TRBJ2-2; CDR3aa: CASSLGGLATGELFF; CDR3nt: TGTGCCAGCAGTTTAGGGGGACTAGCCACCGGGGAGCTGTTTTTT